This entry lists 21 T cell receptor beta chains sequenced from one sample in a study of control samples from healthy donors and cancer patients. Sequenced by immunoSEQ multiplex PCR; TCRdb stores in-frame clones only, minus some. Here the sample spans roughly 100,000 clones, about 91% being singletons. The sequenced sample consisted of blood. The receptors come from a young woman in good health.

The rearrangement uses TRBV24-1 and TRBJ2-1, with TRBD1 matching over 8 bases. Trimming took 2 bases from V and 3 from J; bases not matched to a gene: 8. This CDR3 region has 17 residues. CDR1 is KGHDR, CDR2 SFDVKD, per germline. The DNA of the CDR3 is TGTGCCACCAGTGATTCGATCGGGACAGGCCGCTACAATGAGCAGTTCTTC. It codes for CATSDSIGTGRYNEQFF.

The CDR3 protein is CAISSDRGTSEQYF. Written as DNA, the CDR3 is TGTGCCATCAGTTCGGACAGGGGGACATCCGAGCAGTACTTC. The chain has TRBV10-3 and TRBJ2-7; TRBD1 matches 10 bases. Trimming at V came to 5 bases and at J to 6 bases, leaving 7 bases not matched to a gene. CDR1 ENHRY and CDR2 SYGVKD come from the germline V gene. CDR3 length equals 14 residues.

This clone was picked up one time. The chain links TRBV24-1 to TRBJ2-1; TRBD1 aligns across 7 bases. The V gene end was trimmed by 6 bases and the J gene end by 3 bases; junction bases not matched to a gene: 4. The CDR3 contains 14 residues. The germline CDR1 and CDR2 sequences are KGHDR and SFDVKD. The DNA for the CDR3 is TGTGCCACCAGTATGACAGGGTTCTACAATGAGCAGTTCTTC. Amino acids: CATSMTGFYNEQFF.

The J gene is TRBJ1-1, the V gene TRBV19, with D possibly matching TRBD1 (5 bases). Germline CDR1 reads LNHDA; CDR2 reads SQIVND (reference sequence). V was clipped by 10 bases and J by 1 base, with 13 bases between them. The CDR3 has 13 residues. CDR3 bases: TGTGCCACCAACGATCAGGGGAACACTGAAGCTTTCTTT. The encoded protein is CATNDQGNTEAFF.

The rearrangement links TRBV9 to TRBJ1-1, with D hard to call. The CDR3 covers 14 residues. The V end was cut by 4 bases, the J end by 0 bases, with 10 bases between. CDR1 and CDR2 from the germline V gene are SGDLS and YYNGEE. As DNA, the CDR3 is TGTGCCAGCAGCTTAATGTCGATGAACACTGAAGCTTTCTTT. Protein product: CASSLMSMNTEAFF. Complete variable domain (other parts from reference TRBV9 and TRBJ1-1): DSGVTQTPKHLITATGQRVTLRCSPRSGDLSVYWYQQSLDQGLQFLIQYYNGEERAKGNILERFSAQQFPDLHSELNLSSLELGDSALYFCASSLMSMNTEAFFGQGTRLTVV.

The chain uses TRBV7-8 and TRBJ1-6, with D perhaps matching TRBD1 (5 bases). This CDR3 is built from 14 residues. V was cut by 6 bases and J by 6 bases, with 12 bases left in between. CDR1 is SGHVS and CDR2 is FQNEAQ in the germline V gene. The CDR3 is CASRPGTANSPLHF. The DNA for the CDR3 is TGTGCCAGCAGACCCGGGACTGCTAATTCACCCCTCCACTTT.

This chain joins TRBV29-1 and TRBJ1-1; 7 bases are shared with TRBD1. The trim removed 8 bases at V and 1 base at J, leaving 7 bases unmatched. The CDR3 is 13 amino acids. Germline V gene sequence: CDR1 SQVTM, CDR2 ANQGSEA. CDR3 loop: CSLTEGANTEAFF. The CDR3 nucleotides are TGCAGCTTAACCGAGGGGGCGAACACTGAAGCTTTCTTT.

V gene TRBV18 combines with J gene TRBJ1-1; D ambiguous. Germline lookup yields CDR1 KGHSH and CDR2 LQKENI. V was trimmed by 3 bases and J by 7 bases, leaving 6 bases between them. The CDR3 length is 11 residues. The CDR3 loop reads CASSPDREAFF. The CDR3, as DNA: TGTGCCAGCTCACCGGACCGTGAAGCTTTCTTT.

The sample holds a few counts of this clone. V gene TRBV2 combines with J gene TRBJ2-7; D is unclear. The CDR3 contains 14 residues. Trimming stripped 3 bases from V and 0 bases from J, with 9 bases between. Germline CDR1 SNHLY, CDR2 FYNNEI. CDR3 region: CASSDSLRSYEQYF. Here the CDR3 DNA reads TGTGCCAGCAGTGACTCCCTCCGCTCCTACGAGCAGTACTTC.

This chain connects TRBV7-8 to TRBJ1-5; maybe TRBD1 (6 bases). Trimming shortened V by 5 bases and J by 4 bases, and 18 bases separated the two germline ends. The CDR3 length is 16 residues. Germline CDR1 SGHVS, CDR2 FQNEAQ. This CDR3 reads CASSPQEGGRNQPQHF. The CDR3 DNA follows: TGTGCCAGCAGCCCGCAGGAGGGGGGCCGAAATCAGCCCCAGCATTTT.

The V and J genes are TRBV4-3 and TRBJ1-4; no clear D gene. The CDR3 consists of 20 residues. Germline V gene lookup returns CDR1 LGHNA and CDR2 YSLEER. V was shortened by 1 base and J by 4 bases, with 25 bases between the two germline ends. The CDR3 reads CASSQGFRWQSEAGNEKLFF. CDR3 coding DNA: TGCGCCAGCAGCCAAGGATTTAGATGGCAGTCGGAGGCCGGTAATGAAAAACTGTTTTTT.

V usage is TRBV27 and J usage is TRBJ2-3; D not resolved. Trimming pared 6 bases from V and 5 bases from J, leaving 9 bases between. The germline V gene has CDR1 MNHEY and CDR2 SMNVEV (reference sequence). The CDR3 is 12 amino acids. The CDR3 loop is CASSPWGDTQYF. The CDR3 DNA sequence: TGTGCCAGCAGCCCATGGGGAGATACGCAGTATTTT.

CDR3 protein: CASRAGFSNYGYTF. In DNA form, the CDR3 reads TGTGCCAGCAGAGCCGGTTTTTCTAACTATGGCTACACCTTC. The rearrangement uses TRBV28 and TRBJ1-2; D not certain. Germline CDR1 and CDR2: MDHEN and SYDVKM. Trimming cost V 6 bases and J 0 bases, with 11 bases left between them. The CDR3 is made up of 14 amino acids.

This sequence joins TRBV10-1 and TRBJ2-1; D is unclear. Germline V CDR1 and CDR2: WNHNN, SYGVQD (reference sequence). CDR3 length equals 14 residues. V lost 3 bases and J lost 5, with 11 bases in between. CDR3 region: CASSDPTENNEQFF. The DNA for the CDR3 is TGCGCCAGCAGTGACCCGACGGAAAACAATGAGCAGTTCTTC.

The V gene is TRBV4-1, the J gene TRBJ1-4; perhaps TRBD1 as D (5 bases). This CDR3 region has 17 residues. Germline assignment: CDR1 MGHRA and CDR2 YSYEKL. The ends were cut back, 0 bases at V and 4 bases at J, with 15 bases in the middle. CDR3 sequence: CASSQERVRDYNEKLFF. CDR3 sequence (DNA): TGCGCCAGCAGCCAAGAGCGGGTGAGGGACTATAATGAAAAACTGTTTTTT.

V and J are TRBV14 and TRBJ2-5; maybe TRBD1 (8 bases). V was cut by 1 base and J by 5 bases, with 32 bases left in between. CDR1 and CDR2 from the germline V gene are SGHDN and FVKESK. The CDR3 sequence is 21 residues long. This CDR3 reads CASSQVREKPHDRGGWETQYF. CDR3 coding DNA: TGTGCCAGCAGCCAAGTTAGGGAGAAACCCCACGACAGGGGAGGGTGGGAGACCCAGTACTTC.

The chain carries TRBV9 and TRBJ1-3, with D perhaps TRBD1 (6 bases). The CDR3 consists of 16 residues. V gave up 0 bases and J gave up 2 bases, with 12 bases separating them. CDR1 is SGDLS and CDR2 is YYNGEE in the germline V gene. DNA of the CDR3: TGTGCCAGCAGCGTAGCAACAGGGCGGGCTGGAAACACCATATATTTT. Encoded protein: CASSVATGRAGNTIYF.

The CDR3 protein is CASSSASDSTDTQYF. CDR3 DNA: TGTGCCAGCAGTTCGGCTAGCGATAGCACAGATACGCAGTATTTT. The chain couples TRBV6-2 or TRBV6-3 to TRBJ2-3; tentative D call: TRBD2 (6 bases). Trimming removed 4 bases at V and 0 bases at J, with 11 bases between. Germline-derived CDR1 and CDR2 are MNHEY and SVGEGT. The CDR3 length is 15 residues.

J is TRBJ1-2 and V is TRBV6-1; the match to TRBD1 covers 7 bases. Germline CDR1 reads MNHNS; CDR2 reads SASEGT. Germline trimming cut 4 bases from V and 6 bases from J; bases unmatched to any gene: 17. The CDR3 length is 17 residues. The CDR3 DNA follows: TGTGCCAGCAGTGTCATAGGGGGCTTCCCAAATTCGGATGGCTACACCTTC. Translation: CASSVIGGFPNSDGYTF.

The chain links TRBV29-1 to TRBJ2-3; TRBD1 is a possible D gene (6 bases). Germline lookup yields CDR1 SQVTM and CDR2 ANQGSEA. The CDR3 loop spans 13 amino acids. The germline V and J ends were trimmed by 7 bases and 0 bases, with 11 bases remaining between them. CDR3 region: CSAGTKSTDTQYF. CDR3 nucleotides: TGCAGCGCCGGGACAAAAAGCACAGATACGCAGTATTTT.

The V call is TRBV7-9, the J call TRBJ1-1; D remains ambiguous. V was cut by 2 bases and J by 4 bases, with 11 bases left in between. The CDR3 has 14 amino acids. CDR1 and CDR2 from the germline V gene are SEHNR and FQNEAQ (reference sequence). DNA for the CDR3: TGTGCCAGCAGCTTACCGGCCAGCGGCACTGAAGCTTTCTTT. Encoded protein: CASSLPASGTEAFF.